The 18 T cell receptor beta chains below were found in one sample sequenced in a study of response to subunit inactivated influenza vaccine. TCRdb ran MiXCR on the RT-PCR reads and lists one entry per CDR3 protein. The sample has around 760,000 distinct CDR3 sequences; approximately 15% are singletons. This sample comprised PBMCs from blood, obtained around 14 days before vaccination. These receptors were taken from a man aged 50-59 years who received an inactivated influenza vaccine.

This clonotype turned up a few times. This chain connects TRBV3-1 to TRBJ2-1; D possibly corresponds to TRBD1 (5 bases). The germline V and J ends were trimmed by 4 bases and 7 bases, with 20 bases remaining between them. CDR1 and CDR2 from the germline V gene are LGHDT and YNNKEL (reference sequence). The length of the CDR3 is 16 residues. Here the CDR3 reads CASSPPTRAFKNEQFF. DNA of the CDR3: TGTGCCAGCAGCCCCCCGACCAGGGCTTTTAAAAATGAGCAGTTCTTC.

This clonotype has only a few counts. The chain recombines TRBV5-1 with TRBJ1-2; no clear D gene. Germline CDR1 SGHRS, CDR2 YFSETQ. This CDR3 is built from 14 residues. With 3 bases removed from V and 0 bases from J, the gap between germline ends came to 9 bases. The CDR3 nucleotides read TGCGCCAGCAGCTCTAACACTGCTAACTATGGCTACACCTTC. Translation: CASSSNTANYGYTF.

The gene calls are TRBV6-5 and TRBJ2-7; TRBD1 is a possible D gene (6 bases). Germline CDR1 MNHEY, CDR2 SVGAGI. Trimming pared 1 base from V and 0 bases from J, leaving 13 bases between. CDR3 length equals 16 residues. The CDR3 region is CASSYWGPENSYEQYF. The CDR3 DNA reads as TGTGCCAGCAGTTACTGGGGGCCCGAGAACTCCTACGAGCAGTACTTC.

The chain joins TRBV5-1 to TRBJ2-7; 9 nucleotides match TRBD2. J gave up 6 bases and V 7 bases, and 11 bases lay outside the gene matches. CDR1 and CDR2 from the germline V gene are SGHRS and YFSETQ. The CDR3 totals 14 residues. This CDR3 is CASSIAGDMVEQYF. The CDR3 DNA reads as TGCGCCAGCTCTATAGCGGGAGATATGGTCGAGCAGTACTTC. The full variable domain, its missing parts supplied by reference TRBV5-1 and TRBJ2-7, is KAGVTQTPRYLIKTRGQQVTLSCSPISGHRSVSWYQQTPGQGLQFLFEYFSETQRNKGNFPGRFSGRQFSNSRSEMNVSTLELGDSALYLCASSIAGDMVEQYFGPGTRLTVT.

This clonotype was counted only a few times. This CDR3 reads CASSKLARRTDTQYF. The CDR3 DNA reads TGTGCCAGCAGCAAGCTAGCGCGACGCACAGATACGCAGTATTTT. This chain uses TRBV27 with TRBJ2-3; perhaps TRBD2 as D (6 bases). Germline CDR1 is MNHEY and CDR2 is SMNVEV (reference sequence). Trimming took 6 bases from V and 1 from J, leaving 14 bases between them. The CDR3 totals 15 residues.

This clonotype was counted only a few times. V and J are TRBV24-1 and TRBJ2-2, with D unclear. The CDR3 extends over 13 amino acids. Germline-derived CDR1 and CDR2 are KGHDR and SFDVKD. V lost 1 base to trimming and J lost 7 bases, with 6 bases between them. Here the CDR3 reads CATSDFWSGELFF. As DNA, the CDR3 is TGTGCCACCAGTGATTTTTGGAGCGGGGAGCTGTTTTTT.

The CDR3 region has the DNA TGCAGTGCTACTCAGGGTCTCTACGAGCAGTACTTC. Translated: CSATQGLYEQYF. This rearrangement joins TRBV20-1 to TRBJ2-7; tentatively, D is TRBD1 (5 bases). Trimming left V 4 bases short and J 3 bases short, with 10 bases between. The CDR3 totals 12 residues. Germline CDR1 is DFQATT and CDR2 is SNEGSKA (reference sequence).

J is TRBJ2-1 and V is TRBV12-3 or TRBV12-4, with D uncertain. The length of the CDR3 is 17 residues. Trimming took off 5 bases at V and 0 bases at J, with 17 bases between the two ends. CDR3 in amino acids: CASSPRAGRTSYNEQFF. CDR3 sequence (DNA): TGTGCCAGCAGTCCCCGGGCAGGCCGAACCTCCTACAATGAGCAGTTCTTC.

This clonotype was picked up a small number of times. The rearrangement links TRBV18 to TRBJ2-1; 7 nucleotides line up with TRBD1. Losses at the gene ends were 3 bases for V and 7 bases for J; bases not matched to a gene: 6. The CDR3 has 14 amino acids. In germline, CDR1 is KGHSH, CDR2 LQKENI. Here the CDR3 DNA reads TGTGCCAGCTCACCTAAGTGGGACAGTAATGAGCAGTTCTTC. Translation gives CASSPKWDSNEQFF.

CDR3 region: CASSLGPEGSATGELFF. Here the CDR3 DNA reads TGCGCCAGCAGCTTGGGACCGGAGGGATCGGCCACCGGGGAGCTGTTTTTT. This chain joins TRBV5-1 and TRBJ2-2; tentatively, D is TRBD2 (6 bases). V shed 0 bases and J shed 4 bases, with 16 bases lying between them. CDR3 length: 17 amino acids. The germline V gene has CDR1 SGHRS and CDR2 YFSETQ. Supplemented by reference TRBV5-1 and TRBJ2-2, the full variable domain reads KAGVTQTPRYLIKTRGQQVTLSCSPISGHRSVSWYQQTPGQGLQFLFEYFSETQRNKGNFPGRFSGRQFSNSRSEMNVSTLELGDSALYLCASSLGPEGSATGELFFGEGSRLTVL.

This clonotype was observed a handful of times. The J gene is TRBJ2-5, the V gene TRBV11-2, with 13 nucleotides matching TRBD2. The CDR3 consists of 16 residues. Losses at the gene ends were 3 bases for V and 5 bases for J; bases not matched to a gene: 6. Germline lookup yields CDR1 SGHAT and CDR2 FQNNGV. The CDR3 DNA reads as TGTGCCAGCAGCTTTACTAGCGGGGGGGCCGGGGAGACCCAGTACTTC. Residues: CASSFTSGGAGETQYF.

This clonotype was picked up a small number of times. The junction departs from the called germline gene at one end, perhaps through a read error. The chain joins TRBV7-7 to TRBJ2-5; D not resolved. The CDR3 loop spans 13 amino acids. In germline, CDR1 is SSHAT, CDR2 FNYEAQ (reference sequence). The CDR3: CASSFWAEETQYF. The CDR3 nucleotides are TGTGCTAGCAGCTTCTGGGCGGAAGAGACCCAGTACTTC.

This clonotype came up a few times. This rearrangement joins TRBV5-1 to TRBJ2-2, with D possibly being TRBD1 or TRBD2 (5 bases each). Germline V gene sequence: CDR1 SGHRS, CDR2 YFSETQ. CDR3 size: 17 residues. Trimming shortened V by 4 bases and J by 1 base, and 17 bases separated the two germline ends. The CDR3: CASSPMGVTRNTGELFF. The CDR3 coding sequence is TGCGCCAGCAGCCCAATGGGGGTTACTAGGAACACCGGGGAGCTGTTTTTT.

This sequence joins TRBV19 and TRBJ2-5; TRBD2 agrees at 10 bases. Germline V gives CDR1 LNHDA, CDR2 SQIVND (reference sequence). V trimming: 3 bases; J trimming: 2 bases; junction bases outside the gene matches: 3. The CDR3 length is 15 residues. CDR3 coding DNA: TGTGCCAGTAGTATTGGACTAGCGGTACAAGAGACCCAGTACTTC. Residues: CASSIGLAVQETQYF.

This clonotype has at least ten counts. The CDR3 loop is CASKVIAGELFF. The CDR3 DNA reads as TGTGCCAGCAAGGTGATTGCCGGGGAGCTGTTTTTT. The chain has TRBV6-1 and TRBJ2-2; D gene uncertain. This CDR3 is built from 12 residues. The V end lost 7 bases, the J end lost 6 bases, and 9 bases lay between the germline ends. Per the germline V gene, CDR1 is MNHNS and CDR2 is SASEGT.

The chain employs TRBV6-2 or TRBV6-3 and TRBJ1-5; 9 bases fit TRBD1. This CDR3 region has 15 residues. J lost 3 bases, V lost 4 bases, and 4 bases had no gene match. CDR1 is MNHEY, CDR2 SVGEGT, per germline. The CDR3 is CASSSGTGHNQPQHF. The CDR3, as DNA: TGTGCCAGCAGTTCCGGGACAGGGCACAATCAGCCCCAGCATTTT.

This chain links TRBV7-9 with TRBJ2-7; D not resolved. Germline V lookup: CDR1 SEHNR, CDR2 FQNEAQ (reference sequence). This CDR3 is built from 14 residues. V lost 5 bases and J 2 bases, leaving 13 bases between the germline ends. The CDR3: CASSISISTYEQYF. The CDR3 bases are TGTGCCAGCAGCATCTCCATTTCCACCTACGAGCAGTACTTC.

This clonotype was recorded a few times. The V and J genes are TRBV11-1 and TRBJ2-1, with 14 bases that match TRBD2. The ends lost 2 bases at V and 9 bases at J; junction bases unmatched: 6. The germline CDR1 and CDR2 sequences are SGHAT and FQDESV (reference sequence). CDR3 length equals 16 residues. CDR3 sequence reads: CASSLPGTSGSGEQFF. Written as DNA, the CDR3 is TGTGCCAGCAGCTTACCCGGGACTAGCGGGAGCGGTGAGCAGTTCTTC.